These 10 T cell receptor beta chains were sequenced from one sample in a study of shared clonotypes between healthy human individuals. TCRdb's table, derived via immunoSEQ multiplex PCR, lists solely in-frame clones and lacks some. The sample has over 2 million clones, approximately 90% seen once. The sample was naive CD4+ T cells from PBMCs. Subset meaning: CD45RA+ positively selected. The receptors here all came from a man aged 18 to 29 in good health. Some clones in this sample may be carry-over from other donors' samples.

This clone was recorded once. CDR3 coding DNA: TGTGCCAGCAGTGAAAGGTGGGGGCTATCCAAAAACATTCAGTACTTC. Its translation: CASSERWGLSKNIQYF. V usage is TRBV6-1 and J usage is TRBJ2-4; possible D gene TRBD1, 6 bases. V dropped 2 bases and J dropped 2 bases, with 13 bases sitting between them. From germline, CDR1 is MNHNS and CDR2 SASEGT. The CDR3 consists of 16 residues.

The chain links TRBV6-5 to TRBJ1-4; D may be TRBD1 (5 bases). V lost 5 bases and J 5 bases, leaving 15 bases between the germline ends. This CDR3 has 15 amino acids. From germline, CDR1 is MNHEY and CDR2 SVGAGI. The chain's CDR3 is CASSTGTRANEKLFF. CDR3 DNA sequence: TGTGCCAGCAGTACTGGGACCCGCGCCAATGAAAAACTGTTTTTT.

The gene calls are TRBV7-3 and TRBJ2-7; D gene uncertain. Looked up from germline, CDR1 is SGHTA and CDR2 is FQGTGA. The CDR3 spans 13 residues. The V end was cut by 5 bases, the J end by 3 bases, with 11 bases between. The CDR3 DNA sequence: TGTGCCAGCAGCCTAGGACCGCACTACGAGCAGTACTTC. Protein sequence: CASSLGPHYEQYF.

The V gene is TRBV2, the J gene TRBJ2-7, with D perhaps matching TRBD2 (6 bases). There are 14 residues in the CDR3. Germline loops: CDR1 SNHLY, CDR2 FYNNEI. V lost 3 bases, J lost 4 bases, and 13 bases lay in between. The DNA of the CDR3 is TGTGCCAGCAGTGAGGGGGGTTTGGCGTACGAGCAGTACTTC. This codes for CASSEGGLAYEQYF.

The chain employs TRBV27 and TRBJ2-2, with D perhaps matching TRBD2 (7 bases). V shed 8 bases and J shed 5 bases, with 18 bases lying between them. CDR3 length: 15 amino acids. CDR1 and CDR2 (germline): MNHEY, SMNVEV (reference sequence). CDR3 coding DNA: TGTGCCAGCCAACTCCGGGGGGCTTTAACCGGGGAGCTGTTTTTT. It is translated as CASQLRGALTGELFF.

The J gene is TRBJ1-1, the V gene TRBV25-1, with D perhaps TRBD1 (5 bases). CDR1 and CDR2 from the germline V gene are MGHDK and SYGVNS. V lost 1 base, J lost 5 bases, and 11 bases lay in between. This CDR3 spans 14 amino acids. The CDR3 sequence is CASSEFGARTEAFF. CDR3 coding DNA: TGTGCCAGCAGTGAATTTGGGGCGAGGACTGAAGCTTTCTTT.

The chain has TRBV9 and TRBJ2-7; D gene unclear. The CDR3 totals 15 residues. Germline lookup yields CDR1 SGDLS and CDR2 YYNGEE. Trimming stripped 4 bases from V and 0 bases from J, with 14 bases between. Here the CDR3 reads CASSLQPQVSYEQYF. CDR3 sequence (DNA): TGTGCCAGCAGCCTCCAGCCGCAAGTCTCCTACGAGCAGTACTTC.

This chain connects TRBV11-2 to TRBJ2-5, with 9 bases lining up with TRBD1. Germline V CDR1 and CDR2: SGHAT, FQNNGV. The CDR3 has 15 amino acids. V shed 4 bases, J shed 5 bases, and the junction held 8 bases outside the gene matches. The CDR3 spells CASSSYRGRGETQYF. The CDR3 DNA is TGTGCCAGCAGCTCGTACAGGGGGCGAGGGGAGACCCAGTACTTC.

The rearrangement joins TRBV19 to TRBJ2-2; D is ambiguous. In germline, CDR1 is LNHDA, CDR2 SQIVND (reference sequence). The CDR3 is made up of 16 amino acids. With 7 bases removed from V and 3 bases from J, the gap between germline ends came to 18 bases. The CDR3 coding sequence is TGTGCCAGTACCCCCACGGCGCGGAAATACACCGGGGAGCTGTTTTTT. Amino acids: CASTPTARKYTGELFF.

CDR3 nucleotide sequence: TGCGCCAGCAGCTGGGGACAGGGTGGCGAGCAGTACTTC. Its protein product is CASSWGQGGEQYF. The gene calls are TRBV5-1 and TRBJ2-7; 9 bases map to TRBD1. Germline-derived CDR1 and CDR2 are SGHRS and YFSETQ. This CDR3 comprises 13 residues. The V and J ends lost 3 bases and 6 bases, in that order; junction bases with no gene match: 4. The full variable domain, with the rest looked up from reference TRBV5-1 and TRBJ2-7, is KAGVTQTPRYLIKTRGQQVTLSCSPISGHRSVSWYQQTPGQGLQFLFEYFSETQRNKGNFPGRFSGRQFSNSRSEMNVSTLELGDSALYLCASSWGQGGEQYFGPGTRLTVT.